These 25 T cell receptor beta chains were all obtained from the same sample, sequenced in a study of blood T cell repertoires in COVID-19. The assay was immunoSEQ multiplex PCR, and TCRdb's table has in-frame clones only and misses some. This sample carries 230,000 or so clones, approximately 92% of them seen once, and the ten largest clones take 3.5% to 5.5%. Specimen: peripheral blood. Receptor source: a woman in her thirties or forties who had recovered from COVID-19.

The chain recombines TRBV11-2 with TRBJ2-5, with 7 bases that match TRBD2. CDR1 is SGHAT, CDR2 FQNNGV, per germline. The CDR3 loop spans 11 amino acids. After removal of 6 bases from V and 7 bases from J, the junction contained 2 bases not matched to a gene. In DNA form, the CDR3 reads TGTGCCAGCAGTTGGGGGGGGACCCAGTACTTC. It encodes CASSWGGTQYF.

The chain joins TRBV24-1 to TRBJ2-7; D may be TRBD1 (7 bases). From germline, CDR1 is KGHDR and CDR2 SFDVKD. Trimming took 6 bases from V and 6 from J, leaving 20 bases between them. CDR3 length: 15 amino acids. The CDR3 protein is CATSFTPGGKGEQYV. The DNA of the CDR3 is TGTGCCACCAGTTTCACACCAGGGGGGAAAGGCGAGCAGTACGTC.

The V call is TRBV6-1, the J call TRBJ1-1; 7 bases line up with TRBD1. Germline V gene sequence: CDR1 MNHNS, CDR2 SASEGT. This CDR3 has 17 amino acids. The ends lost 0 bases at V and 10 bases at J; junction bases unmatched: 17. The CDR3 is CASSEASGTVTPVRAFF. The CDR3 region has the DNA TGTGCCAGCAGTGAAGCCTCCGGGACAGTGACCCCGGTGAGAGCTTTCTTT.

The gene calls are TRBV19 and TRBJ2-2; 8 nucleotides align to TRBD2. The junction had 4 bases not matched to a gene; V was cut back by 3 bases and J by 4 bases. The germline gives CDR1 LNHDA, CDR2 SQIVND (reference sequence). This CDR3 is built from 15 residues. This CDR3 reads CASSMEAGVTGELFF. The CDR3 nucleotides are TGTGCCAGTAGTATGGAAGCGGGGGTCACCGGGGAGCTGTTTTTT.

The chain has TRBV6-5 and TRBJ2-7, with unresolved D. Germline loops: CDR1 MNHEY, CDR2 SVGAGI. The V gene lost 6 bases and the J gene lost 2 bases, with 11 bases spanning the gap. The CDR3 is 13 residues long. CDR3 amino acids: CASSRSRAYEQYV. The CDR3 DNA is TGTGCCAGCAGCCGGAGTAGAGCCTACGAGCAGTACGTC.

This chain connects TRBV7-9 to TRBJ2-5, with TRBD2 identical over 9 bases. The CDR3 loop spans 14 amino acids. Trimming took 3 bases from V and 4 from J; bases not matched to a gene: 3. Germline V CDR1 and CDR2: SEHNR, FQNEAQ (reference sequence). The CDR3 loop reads CASSFKAGGETQYF. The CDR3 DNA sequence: TGTGCCAGCAGCTTCAAAGCGGGAGGAGAGACCCAGTACTTC.

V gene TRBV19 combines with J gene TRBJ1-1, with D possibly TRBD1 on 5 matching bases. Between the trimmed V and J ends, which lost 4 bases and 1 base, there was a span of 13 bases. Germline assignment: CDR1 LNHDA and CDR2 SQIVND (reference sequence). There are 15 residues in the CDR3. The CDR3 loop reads CASSTQPRANTEAFF. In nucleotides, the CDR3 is TGTGCCAGTAGTACCCAGCCCAGGGCGAACACTGAAGCTTTCTTT.

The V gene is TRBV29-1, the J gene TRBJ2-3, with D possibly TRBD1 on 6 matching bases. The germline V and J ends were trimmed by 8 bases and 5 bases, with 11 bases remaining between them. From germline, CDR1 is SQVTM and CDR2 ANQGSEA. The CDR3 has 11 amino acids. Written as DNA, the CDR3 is TGCAGCTTCCGAGGGGGAGATACGCAGTATTTT. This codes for CSFRGGDTQYF.

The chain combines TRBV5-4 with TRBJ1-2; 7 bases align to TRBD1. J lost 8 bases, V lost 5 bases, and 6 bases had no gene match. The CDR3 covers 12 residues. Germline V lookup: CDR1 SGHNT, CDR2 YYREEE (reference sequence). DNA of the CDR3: TGTGCCAGCAGTACAGGGGTGGGAGGCTACACCTTC. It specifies CASSTGVGGYTF.

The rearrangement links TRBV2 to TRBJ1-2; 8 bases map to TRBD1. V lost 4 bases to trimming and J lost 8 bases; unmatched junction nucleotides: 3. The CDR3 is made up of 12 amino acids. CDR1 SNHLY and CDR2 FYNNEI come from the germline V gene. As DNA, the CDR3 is TGTGCCAGCAGTGGCGGACAGGGCGGCTACACCTTC. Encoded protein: CASSGGQGGYTF.

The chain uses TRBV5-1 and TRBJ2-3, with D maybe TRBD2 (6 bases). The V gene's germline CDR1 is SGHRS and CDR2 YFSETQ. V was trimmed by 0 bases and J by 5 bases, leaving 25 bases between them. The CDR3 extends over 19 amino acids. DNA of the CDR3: TGCGCCAGCAGCTTGGCCGCGGTCATTGGAACGGGAGTGAAAGATACGCAGTATTTT. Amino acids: CASSLAAVIGTGVKDTQYF.

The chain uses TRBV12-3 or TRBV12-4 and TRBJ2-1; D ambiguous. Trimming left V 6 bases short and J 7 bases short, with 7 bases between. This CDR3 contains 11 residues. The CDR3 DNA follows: TGTGCCAGCAGCATCCAGAATGAGCAGTTCTTC. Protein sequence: CASSIQNEQFF.

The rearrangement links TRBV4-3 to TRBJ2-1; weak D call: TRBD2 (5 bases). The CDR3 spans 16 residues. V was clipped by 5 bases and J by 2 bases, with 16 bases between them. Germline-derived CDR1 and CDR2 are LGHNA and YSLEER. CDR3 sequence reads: CASSKDEGDTYNEQFF. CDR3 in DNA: TGCGCCAGCAGCAAGGATGAGGGAGACACCTACAATGAGCAGTTCTTC.

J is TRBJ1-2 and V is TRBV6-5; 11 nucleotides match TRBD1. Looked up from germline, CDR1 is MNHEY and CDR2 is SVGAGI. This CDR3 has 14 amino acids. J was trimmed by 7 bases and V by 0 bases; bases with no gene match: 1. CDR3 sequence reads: CASSYSDRGPGYTF. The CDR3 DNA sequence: TGTGCCAGCAGTTACTCGGACAGGGGGCCTGGCTACACCTTC.

CDR3 nucleotide sequence: TGTGCCTGGACGGCGGGACAGGGCAATCAGCCCCAGCATTTT. Amino acid sequence: CAWTAGQGNQPQHF. V and J are TRBV30 and TRBJ1-5; TRBD1 aligns across 8 bases. This CDR3 is 14 amino acids long. Germline CDR1 is GTSNPN and CDR2 is SVGIG (reference sequence). V lost 4 bases and J lost 2; bases outside the gene matches: 4. The entire variable domain, with the rest obtained from reference TRBV30 and TRBJ1-5, is as follows: SQTIHQWPATLVQPVGSPLSLECTVEGTSNPNLYWYRQAAGRGLQLLFYSVGIGQISSEVPQNLSASRPQDRQFILSSKKLLLSDSGFYLCAWTAGQGNQPQHFGDGTRLSIL.

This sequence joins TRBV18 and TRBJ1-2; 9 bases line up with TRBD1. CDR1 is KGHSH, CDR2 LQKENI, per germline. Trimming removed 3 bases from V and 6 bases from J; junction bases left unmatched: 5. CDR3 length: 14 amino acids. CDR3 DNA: TGTGCCAGCTCACCGAACGACAGGGGGGATGGCTACACCTTC. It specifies CASSPNDRGDGYTF.

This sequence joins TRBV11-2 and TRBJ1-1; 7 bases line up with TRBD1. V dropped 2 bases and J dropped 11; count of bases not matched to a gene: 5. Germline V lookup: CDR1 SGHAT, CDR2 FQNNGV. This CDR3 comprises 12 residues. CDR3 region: CASSLNRGSAFF. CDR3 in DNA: TGTGCCAGCAGCTTAAACAGGGGTAGTGCTTTCTTT.

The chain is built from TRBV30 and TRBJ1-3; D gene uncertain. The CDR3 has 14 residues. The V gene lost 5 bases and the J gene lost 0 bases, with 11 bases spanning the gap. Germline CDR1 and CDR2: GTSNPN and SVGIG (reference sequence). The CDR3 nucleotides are TGTGCCTGGGGTAGAACGAGCTCTGGAAACACCATATATTTT. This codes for CAWGRTSSGNTIYF.

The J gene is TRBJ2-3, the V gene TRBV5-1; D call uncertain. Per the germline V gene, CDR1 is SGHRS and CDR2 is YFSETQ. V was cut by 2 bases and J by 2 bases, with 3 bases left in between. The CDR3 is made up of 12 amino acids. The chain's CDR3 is CASSFNTDTQYF. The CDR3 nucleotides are TGCGCCAGCAGCTTCAACACAGATACGCAGTATTTT.

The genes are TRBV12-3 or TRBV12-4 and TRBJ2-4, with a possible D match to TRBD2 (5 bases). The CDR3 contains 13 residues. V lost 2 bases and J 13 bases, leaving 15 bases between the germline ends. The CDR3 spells CASSLSEADTQYF. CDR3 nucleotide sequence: TGTGCCAGCAGTTTATCGGAAGCGGATACCCAGTACTTC.

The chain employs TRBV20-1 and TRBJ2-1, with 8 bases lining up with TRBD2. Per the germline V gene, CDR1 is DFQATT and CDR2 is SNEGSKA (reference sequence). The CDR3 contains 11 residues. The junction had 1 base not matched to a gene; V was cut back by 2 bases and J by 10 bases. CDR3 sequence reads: CSARKREEQFF. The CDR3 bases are TGCAGTGCTAGAAAGCGGGAGGAGCAGTTCTTC.

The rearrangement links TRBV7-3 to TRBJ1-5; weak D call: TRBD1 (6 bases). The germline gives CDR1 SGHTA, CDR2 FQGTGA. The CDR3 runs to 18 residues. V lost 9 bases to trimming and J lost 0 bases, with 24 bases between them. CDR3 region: CAREQGCDSTFSNQPQHF. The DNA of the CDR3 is TGTGCCAGGGAACAGGGTTGCGACTCAACTTTTAGCAATCAGCCCCAGCATTTT.

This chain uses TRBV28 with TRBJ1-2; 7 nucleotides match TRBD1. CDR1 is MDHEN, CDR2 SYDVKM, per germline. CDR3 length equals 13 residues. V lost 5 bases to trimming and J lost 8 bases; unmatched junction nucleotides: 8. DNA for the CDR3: TGTGCCAGCAGTGCTCGCAGGGGGTCCGGCTACACCTTC. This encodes CASSARRGSGYTF.

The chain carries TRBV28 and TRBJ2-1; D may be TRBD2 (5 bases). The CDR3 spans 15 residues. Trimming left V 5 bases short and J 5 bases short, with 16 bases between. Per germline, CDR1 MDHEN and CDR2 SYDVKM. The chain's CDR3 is CASSPLEGDDNEQFF. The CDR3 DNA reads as TGTGCCAGCAGTCCACTAGAAGGAGATGACAATGAGCAGTTCTTC.

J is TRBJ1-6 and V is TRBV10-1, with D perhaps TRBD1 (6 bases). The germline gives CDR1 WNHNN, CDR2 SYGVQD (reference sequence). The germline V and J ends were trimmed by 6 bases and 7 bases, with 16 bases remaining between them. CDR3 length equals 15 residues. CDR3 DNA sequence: TGCGCCAGCAGGGTGTCCGGGACAAGAAATTCACCCCTCCACTTT. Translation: CASRVSGTRNSPLHF.